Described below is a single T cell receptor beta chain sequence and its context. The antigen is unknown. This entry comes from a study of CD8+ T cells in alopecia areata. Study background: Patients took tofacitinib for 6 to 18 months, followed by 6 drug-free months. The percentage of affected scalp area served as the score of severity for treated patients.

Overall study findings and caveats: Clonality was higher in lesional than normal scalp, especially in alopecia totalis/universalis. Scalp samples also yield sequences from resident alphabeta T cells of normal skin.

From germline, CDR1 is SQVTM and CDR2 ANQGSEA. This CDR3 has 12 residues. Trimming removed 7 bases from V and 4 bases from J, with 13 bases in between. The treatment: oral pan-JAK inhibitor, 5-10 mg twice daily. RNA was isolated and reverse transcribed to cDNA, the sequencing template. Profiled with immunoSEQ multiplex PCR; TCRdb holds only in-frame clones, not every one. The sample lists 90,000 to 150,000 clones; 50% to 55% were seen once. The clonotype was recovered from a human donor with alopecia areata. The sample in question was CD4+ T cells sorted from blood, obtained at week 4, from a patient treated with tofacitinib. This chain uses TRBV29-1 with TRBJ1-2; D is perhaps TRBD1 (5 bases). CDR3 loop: CSASQEFYGYTF. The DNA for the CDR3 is TGCAGCGCCTCACAGGAGTTCTATGGCTACACCTTC.